The sequence of this TCR beta chain was determined in a study of blood T cell repertoires in COVID-19. Overall study context: Samples representing acute and convalescent COVID-19 were sourced from the United States, Italy and Spain.

Looked up from germline, CDR1 is SGHNT and CDR2 is YYREEE (reference sequence). The J segment lost 6 bases and the V segment lost 3 bases, leaving 7 bases of the junction unmatched. This CDR3 has 15 residues. TCRdb keeps only in-frame clones here, not all; method: immunoSEQ multiplex PCR. The data show some 170,000 clones, with over 80% seen just once and 6% to 7% held by the top ten. The sequence was obtained from a woman between 40 and 55 years old with COVID-19, enrolled during active disease. Sequencing was done on a sample of peripheral blood. The chain uses TRBV5-4 and TRBJ1-5; 9 positions match TRBD1. CDR3 sequence reads: CASSSGTGTPQPQHF. CDR3 DNA sequence: TGTGCCAGCAGCTCCGGGACAGGGACCCCTCAGCCCCAGCATTTT.